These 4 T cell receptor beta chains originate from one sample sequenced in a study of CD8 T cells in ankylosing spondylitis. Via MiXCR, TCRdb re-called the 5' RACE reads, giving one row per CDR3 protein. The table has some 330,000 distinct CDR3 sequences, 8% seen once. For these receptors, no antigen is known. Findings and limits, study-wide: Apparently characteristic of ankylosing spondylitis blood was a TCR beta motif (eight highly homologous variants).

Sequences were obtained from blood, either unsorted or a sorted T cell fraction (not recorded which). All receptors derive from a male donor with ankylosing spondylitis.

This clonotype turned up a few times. CDR3 sequence (DNA): TGTGCCAGCAGCTCCGGTCACATCTCCTACAATGAGCAGTTCTTC. It yields the protein CASSSGHISYNEQFF. The chain uses TRBV7-9 and TRBJ2-1; D is undetermined. CDR3 length equals 15 residues. V lost 4 bases and J 0 bases, leaving 10 bases between the germline ends. CDR1 is SEHNR and CDR2 is FQNEAQ in the germline V gene (reference sequence).

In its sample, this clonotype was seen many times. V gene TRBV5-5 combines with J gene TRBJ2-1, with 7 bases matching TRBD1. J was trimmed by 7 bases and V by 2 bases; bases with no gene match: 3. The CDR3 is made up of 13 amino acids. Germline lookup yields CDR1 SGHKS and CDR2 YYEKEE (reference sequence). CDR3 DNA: TGTGCCAGCAGCTTAAACAGGGGAAATGAGCAGTTCTTC. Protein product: CASSLNRGNEQFF. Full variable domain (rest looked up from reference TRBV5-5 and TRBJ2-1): DAGVTQSPTHLIKTRGQQVTLRCSPISGHKSVSWYQQVLGQGPQFIFQYYEKEERGRGNFPDRFSARQFPNYSSELNVNALLLGDSALYLCASSLNRGNEQFFGPGTRLTVL.

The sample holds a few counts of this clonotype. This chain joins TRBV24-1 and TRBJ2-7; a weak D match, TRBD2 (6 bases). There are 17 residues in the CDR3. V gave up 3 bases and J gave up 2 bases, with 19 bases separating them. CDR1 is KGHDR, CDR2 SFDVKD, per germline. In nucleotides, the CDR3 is TGTGCCACCAGTGATACTCCTAGCGCTACGGGCCCCTACGAGCAGTACTTC. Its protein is CATSDTPSATGPYEQYF.

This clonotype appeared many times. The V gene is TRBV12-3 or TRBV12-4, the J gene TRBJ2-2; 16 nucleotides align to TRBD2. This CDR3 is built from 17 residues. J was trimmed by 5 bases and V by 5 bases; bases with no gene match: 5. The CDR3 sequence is CASSGTSGRARTGELFF. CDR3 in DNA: TGTGCCAGCAGTGGGACTAGCGGGAGGGCCAGGACCGGGGAGCTGTTTTTT.